This T cell receptor (beta chain) was profiled in a study of T-cell reconstitution after alpha-beta-depleted transplantation in children. Unique molecular identifiers were built into the TCRbeta library. TCRdb reprocessed the PCR reads via MiXCR and lists one record per CDR3 protein. Among some 200,000 distinct CDR3 sequences listed, about 6.4% were seen once. This clonotype was seen ten or more times. The CDR3 is 15 residues long. Deletions cut 6 bases from V and 0 bases from J, with 9 bases between. V and J are TRBV12-3 or TRBV12-4 and TRBJ2-6; D is undetermined. Material: PBMCs from the stem cell graft donor, obtained from the stem cell graft. The clonotype originates from a human donor who donated a stem cell graft to a child with Wiskott-Aldrich syndrome. The CDR3: CASSPEYSGANVLTF. CDR3 coding DNA: TGTGCCAGCAGCCCCGAGTACTCTGGGGCCAACGTCCTGACTTTC.